The rows below give T cell receptor beta chains drawn from one sample of a study of cytomegalovirus exposure and HLA in healthy donors. The assay was immunoSEQ multiplex PCR, and TCRdb's table has in-frame clones only and misses some. Of approximately 100,000 clones listed, roughly 80% were seen once; the top ten hold 1.6%. Material for sequencing was PBMCs. These receptors originate from a middle-aged man in good health and CMV-seronegative. CDR3s include the opening cysteine and the closing phenylalanine or tryptophan.

V gene: TRBV4-3
J gene: TRBJ2-7
CDR3 protein: CASSKQRGSSYEQYF

V gene: TRBV5-8
J gene: TRBJ1-5
CDR3 protein: CASSHGQLLPNQPQHF

V gene: TRBV6-5
J gene: TRBJ1-2
CDR3 protein: CASSRRQGDGYTF

V gene: TRBV9
J gene: TRBJ2-7
CDR3 protein: CASSVGASRPYEQYF

V gene: TRBV6-6
J gene: TRBJ2-5
CDR3 protein: CASSYAGETQYF

V gene: TRBV29-1
J gene: TRBJ1-1
CDR3 protein: CSGGTGGSEAFF

V gene: TRBV7-9
J gene: TRBJ1-1
CDR3 protein: CASSYRTGEGTTEAFF

V gene: TRBV7-9
J gene: TRBJ1-1
CDR3 protein: CASGMTGNMNTEAFF

V gene: TRBV28
J gene: TRBJ1-5
CDR3 protein: CASRPWSVSDRGLNQPQHF

V gene: TRBV10-1
J gene: TRBJ2-5
CDR3 protein: CASSESGTRIEPQYF

V gene: TRBV12-5
J gene: TRBJ2-5
CDR3 protein: CASSPLQGETQYF

V gene: TRBV2
J gene: TRBJ2-1
CDR3 protein: CASSELVAGAYNEQFF

V gene: TRBV6-1
J gene: TRBJ2-3
CDR3 protein: CASSTYRGWTDTQYF

V gene: TRBV6-1
J gene: TRBJ1-5
CDR3 protein: CASSGLYSGNQPQHF

V gene: TRBV5-4
J gene: TRBJ1-2
CDR3 protein: CASSLSGGAPLNYGYTF

V gene: TRBV7-2
J gene: TRBJ2-1
CDR3 protein: CASSPSSGGNYNEQFF

V gene: TRBV5-1
J gene: TRBJ2-2
CDR3 protein: CASSLEGQTNTGELFF

V gene: TRBV4-1
J gene: TRBJ1-2
CDR3 protein: CASSQAGRRIYGYTF

V gene: TRBV7-3
J gene: TRBJ1-1
CDR3 protein: CASLQGPGTEAFF

V gene: TRBV5-6
J gene: TRBJ2-5
CDR3 protein: CASSLGQGAFGETQYF

V gene: TRBV7-2
J gene: TRBJ1-2
CDR3 protein: CASSFDRNYGYTF

V gene: TRBV5-1
J gene: TRBJ1-2
CDR3 protein: CASSPPGAGQGSGYTF

V gene: TRBV7-2
J gene: TRBJ2-3
CDR3 protein: CASSLAGTGGSTDTQYF